Following are 27 T cell receptor beta chains from one sample sequenced in a study of OX40 agonist ivuxolimab in advanced cancers. Profiling relied on immunoSEQ multiplex PCR, and the TCRdb table lists in-frame clones only, not all of them. Here the sample spans 15,000 to 17,000 clones, about 81% being singletons. This sample comprised CD4+ or CD8+ T cells sorted from blood, obtained in a trial of the OX40 agonist ivuxolimab. The receptors were gathered from an adult with an advanced solid tumor such as melanoma, head and neck, liver or kidney cancer.

The chain employs TRBV7-6 and TRBJ2-2; D tentatively fits TRBD1 or TRBD2 (6 bases each). V lost 7 bases and J lost 8, with 23 bases in between. The CDR3 totals 16 residues. The germline V gene encodes CDR1 SGHVS and CDR2 FNYEAQ. CDR3 sequence (DNA): TGTGCCAGCACCGCCGGGGGCAGGTTAAGGTCTGGGGAGCTGTTTTTT. It codes for CASTAGGRLRSGELFF.

The sample holds a few counts of this clone. V is TRBV25-1 and J is TRBJ2-1; unclear D gene. This CDR3 has 17 residues. V was clipped by 4 bases and J by 7 bases, with 23 bases between them. Germline values: CDR1 MGHDK, CDR2 SYGVNS. The CDR3 loop is CASSGLARLSPRNEQFF. The CDR3 DNA reads as TGTGCCAGCAGTGGCTTAGCCCGCCTGTCTCCGAGGAATGAGCAGTTCTTC.

The chain has TRBV6-4 and TRBJ2-2; unclear D gene. The V gene lost 4 bases and the J gene lost 0 bases, with 9 bases spanning the gap. The CDR3 sequence is 15 residues long. Germline values: CDR1 MRHNA, CDR2 SNTAGT. CDR3 in amino acids: CASSVDAANTGELFF. The CDR3 DNA reads TGTGCCAGCAGTGTCGACGCAGCGAACACCGGGGAGCTGTTTTTT.

Only one count was recorded for this clone. The CDR3 coding sequence is TGTGCCAGCAGCTTAGGGAGCTCCTACAATGAGCAGTTCTTC. Translating it yields CASSLGSSYNEQFF. The J gene is TRBJ2-1, the V gene TRBV7-9, with D unresolved. Between the trimmed V and J ends, which lost 1 base and 0 bases, there was a span of 4 bases. CDR1 and CDR2 (germline): SEHNR, FQNEAQ (reference sequence). The CDR3 is 14 amino acids.

The chain joins TRBV6-1 to TRBJ2-5, with TRBD1 as a possible D gene (6 bases). The CDR3 contains 15 residues. Trimming cost V 1 base and J 5 bases, with 14 bases left between them. The germline V gene has CDR1 MNHNS and CDR2 SASEGT. The CDR3, as DNA: TGTGCCAGCAGTGAAGGGCAGGGGAGTGTGGAGACCCAGTACTTC. Translated, it gives CASSEGQGSVETQYF.

The chain is built from TRBV4-1 and TRBJ1-2, with 9 positions matching TRBD1. Germline CDR1 MGHRA, CDR2 YSYEKL. The CDR3 consists of 15 residues. The V segment lost 4 bases and the J segment 4 bases; nucleotides outside the gene matches: 7. This chain's CDR3 is CASSPLTGGFYGYTF. CDR3 nucleotide sequence: TGCGCCAGCAGCCCTCTAACAGGGGGCTTCTATGGCTACACCTTC.

The CDR3 DNA reads as TGTGCCAGCACCTTTGCTGGGTACGACACCGGGGAGCTGTTTTTT. Residues: CASTFAGYDTGELFF. This chain joins TRBV11-1 and TRBJ2-2; no clear D gene. The CDR3 has 15 residues. The germline V gene has CDR1 SGHAT and CDR2 FQDESV (reference sequence). V dropped 7 bases and J dropped 3 bases, with 15 bases sitting between them.

V usage is TRBV28 and J usage is TRBJ1-2; D may be TRBD1 (5 bases). CDR3 length: 14 amino acids. Germline loops: CDR1 MDHEN, CDR2 SYDVKM. The V and J ends lost 3 bases and 7 bases respectively, with 15 bases between them. This chain's CDR3 is CASSFGSGLRGYTF. The CDR3 DNA follows: TGTGCCAGCAGTTTTGGGTCAGGGCTTCGTGGCTACACCTTC.

V usage is TRBV6-6 and J usage is TRBJ2-2; either TRBD1 or TRBD2 may supply D (6 bases each). Germline V gene sequence: CDR1 MNHNY, CDR2 SVGAGI (reference sequence). The CDR3 loop spans 14 amino acids. Between the trimmed V and J ends, which lost 6 bases and 6 bases, there was a span of 14 bases. CDR3 DNA: TGTGCCAGCAGCCCAGGGGAGGAGGCCGGGGAGCTGTTTTTT. Translation gives CASSPGEEAGELFF.

The chain uses TRBV6-4 and TRBJ2-2, with 10 bases matching TRBD2. CDR1 MRHNA and CDR2 SNTAGT come from the germline V gene. The CDR3 covers 14 residues. Unmatched junction bases numbered 2, after V lost 6 bases and J lost 4 bases. Here the CDR3 reads CASSPSGSTGELFF. The CDR3 DNA reads TGTGCCAGCAGCCCTAGCGGGAGCACCGGGGAGCTGTTTTTT.

V usage is TRBV27 and J usage is TRBJ2-3; a weak D match, TRBD2 (5 bases). In germline, CDR1 is MNHEY, CDR2 SMNVEV (reference sequence). V gave up 5 bases and J gave up 4 bases, with 16 bases separating them. This CDR3 has 15 amino acids. CDR3 in amino acids: CASSPHRGKADTQYF. The DNA for the CDR3 is TGTGCCAGCAGTCCCCATCGGGGAAAGGCAGATACGCAGTATTTT.

There are a few counts of this clone. The rearrangement links TRBV7-9 to TRBJ2-2; no clear D gene. Germline values: CDR1 SEHNR, CDR2 FQNEAQ (reference sequence). The ends were cut back, 1 base at V and 3 bases at J, with 0 bases in the middle. The CDR3 extends over 12 amino acids. The CDR3 sequence: CASSLDTGELFF. CDR3 nucleotides: TGTGCCAGCAGCTTAGACACCGGGGAGCTGTTTTTT.

The rearrangement uses TRBV6-6 and TRBJ1-1; the D gene is possibly TRBD1 (5 bases). The CDR3 sequence is 11 residues long. Germline loops: CDR1 MNHNY, CDR2 SVGAGI (reference sequence). V lost 7 bases, J lost 11 bases, and 14 bases lay in between. The CDR3 here is CASTPGRQAFF. Here the CDR3 DNA reads TGTGCCAGCACCCCGGGACGCCAGGCTTTCTTT.

This rearrangement joins TRBV6-1 to TRBJ1-3; TRBD1 might be the D (5 bases). The CDR3 runs 13 residues. In germline, CDR1 is MNHNS, CDR2 SASEGT. V lost 6 bases to trimming and J lost 1 base, with 7 bases between them. In nucleotides, the CDR3 is TGTGCCAGCAGGGAGGGGTCTGGAAACACCATATATTTT. Encoded protein: CASREGSGNTIYF.

The CDR3 spells CASSTSSGRNSNQPQHF. The CDR3 nucleotides read TGTGCCAGCAGCACGTCCTCGGGGAGAAATAGCAATCAGCCCCAGCATTTT. The V call is TRBV11-2, the J call TRBJ1-5; D unclear. This CDR3 has 17 residues. Trimming shortened V by 5 bases and J by 0 bases, and 17 bases separated the two germline ends. Germline-derived CDR1 and CDR2 are SGHAT and FQNNGV.

This sequence joins TRBV27 and TRBJ2-5; 8 bases align to TRBD2. The germline V gene encodes CDR1 MNHEY and CDR2 SMNVEV (reference sequence). This CDR3 comprises 16 residues. Trimming took 5 bases from V and 3 from J; bases not matched to a gene: 11. The CDR3 spells CASSLLFGRGEETQYF. CDR3 DNA sequence: TGTGCCAGCAGTCTTCTATTTGGGCGGGGGGAAGAGACCCAGTACTTC.

The V gene is TRBV4-1, the J gene TRBJ1-1, with a possible D match to TRBD1 (6 bases). CDR1 and CDR2 from the germline V gene are MGHRA and YSYEKL. CDR3 size: 14 residues. Deletions cut 7 bases from V and 0 bases from J, with 12 bases between. CDR3 residues: CASTATGMNTEAFF. In DNA, the CDR3 is TGCGCCAGCACCGCTACAGGGATGAACACTGAAGCTTTCTTT.

The chain combines TRBV7-9 with TRBJ2-3, with a possible D match to TRBD2 (5 bases). The germline V gene has CDR1 SEHNR and CDR2 FQNEAQ (reference sequence). Trimming took 3 bases from V and 4 from J, leaving 14 bases between them. This CDR3 region has 15 residues. CDR3 nucleotides: TGTGCCAGCAGCTTCGCGGGCAGGTCACCAGATACGCAGTATTTT. Amino acid sequence: CASSFAGRSPDTQYF.

V is TRBV7-7 and J is TRBJ2-2; TRBD1 matches 7 bases. The CDR3 consists of 13 residues. Germline V gene lookup returns CDR1 SSHAT and CDR2 FNYEAQ (reference sequence). Unmatched junction bases numbered 10, after V lost 5 bases and J lost 13 bases. CDR3 protein: CASSADRHGRLFF. In nucleotides, the CDR3 is TGTGCCAGCAGCGCGGACAGGCACGGTCGGCTGTTTTTT.

J is TRBJ1-1 and V is TRBV28; 9 bases agree with TRBD1. J was trimmed by 4 bases and V by 4 bases; bases with no gene match: 1. There are 13 residues in the CDR3. Germline assignment: CDR1 MDHEN and CDR2 SYDVKM. For the CDR3, the DNA is TGTGCCAGCAGTTGGACAGGGGTCACTGAAGCTTTCTTT. Translating gives CASSWTGVTEAFF.

This chain uses TRBV29-1 with TRBJ2-7; 9 bases fit TRBD2. The CDR3 is made up of 15 amino acids. In germline, CDR1 is SQVTM, CDR2 ANQGSEA. Trimming took 0 bases from V and 7 from J; bases not matched to a gene: 10. CDR3 DNA sequence: TGCAGCGTTGAAGACGGAGCGGGAGGAGCGCGGGAGCAGTACTTC. Translation gives CSVEDGAGGAREQYF.

This clone is a singleton in its sample. This rearrangement joins TRBV7-9 to TRBJ1-3; D possibly corresponds to TRBD1 (5 bases). Looked up from germline, CDR1 is SEHNR and CDR2 is FQNEAQ (reference sequence). V lost 1 base, J lost 1 base, and 11 bases lay in between. This CDR3 is 16 amino acids long. CDR3 sequence: CASSLGGVASGNTIYF. CDR3 nucleotide sequence: TGTGCCAGCAGCTTAGGAGGGGTTGCATCTGGAAACACCATATATTTT.

V is TRBV28 and J is TRBJ1-1; possible D gene TRBD1, 6 bases. The V and J ends lost 9 bases and 1 base respectively, with 15 bases between them. Per germline, CDR1 MDHEN and CDR2 SYDVKM. The CDR3 loop spans 14 amino acids. The DNA for the CDR3 is TGTGCCAGTCATTACAGGGCCGGGAACACTGAAGCTTTCTTT. It is translated as CASHYRAGNTEAFF.

The J gene is TRBJ2-7, the V gene TRBV7-9; 7 bases fit TRBD1. Germline V gene data show CDR1 as SEHNR and CDR2 as FQNEAQ (reference sequence). The CDR3 length is 15 residues. Losses at the gene ends were 4 bases for V and 0 bases for J; bases not matched to a gene: 6. The CDR3 coding sequence is TGTGCCAGCAGCTACGAGGACAGGAGCTCCTACGAGCAGTACTTC. This sequence encodes CASSYEDRSSYEQYF.

The chain recombines TRBV29-1 with TRBJ2-5, with D perhaps given as TRBD1 or TRBD2 (5 bases each). The CDR3 has 13 amino acids. Trimming took off 6 bases at V and 2 bases at J, with 13 bases between the two ends. Germline CDR1 SQVTM, CDR2 ANQGSEA. CDR3 protein: CSVDRDLQETQYF. DNA of the CDR3: TGCAGCGTCGACCGGGACCTACAAGAGACCCAGTACTTC.

The chain has TRBV7-8 and TRBJ1-5, with D perhaps TRBD1 (5 bases). CDR1 SGHVS and CDR2 FQNEAQ come from the germline V gene. The germline V and J ends were trimmed by 4 bases and 2 bases, with 9 bases remaining between them. This CDR3 contains 14 residues. CDR3 DNA: TGTGCCAGCAGCTCGGGGGGAGGCAATCAGCCCCAGCATTTT. Translation gives CASSSGGGNQPQHF. Together with reference TRBV7-8 and TRBJ1-5, the CDR3 gives the full variable domain: GAGVSQSPRYKVAKRGQDVALRCDPISGHVSLFWYQQALGQGPEFLTYFQNEAQLDKSGLPSDRFFAERPEGSVSTLKIQRTQQEDSAVYLCASSSGGGNQPQHFGDGTRLSIL.

The chain joins TRBV7-3 to TRBJ1-1, with D uncertain. With 2 bases removed from V and 0 bases from J, the gap between germline ends came to 4 bases. CDR1 and CDR2 from the germline V gene are SGHTA and FQGTGA. This CDR3 region has 13 residues. The CDR3 here is CASSLGMNTEAFF. CDR3 bases: TGTGCCAGCAGCTTAGGGATGAACACTGAAGCTTTCTTT.